Shown below are 32 T cell receptor beta chains from a single sample sequenced in a study of CD8+ T cells in alopecia areata. As the sequencing template, cDNA was produced by extracting RNA and reverse transcribing it. Repertoires were generated with immunoSEQ multiplex PCR, while TCRdb's copy carries only in-frame clones and drops some. In the table there are about 39,000 clones, about two thirds of which are singletons. Stated treatment: oral pan-JAK inhibitor, 5-10 mg twice daily. The material sequenced was CD8+ T cells sorted from blood, taken at week 4, from a patient treated with tofacitinib. Receptor source: a human donor with alopecia areata.

This clone showed up just a few times. This chain uses TRBV19 with TRBJ2-2; 7 bases align to TRBD2. The V segment lost 7 bases and the J segment 5 bases; nucleotides outside the gene matches: 10. The CDR3 totals 15 residues. CDR1 is LNHDA and CDR2 is SQIVND in the germline V gene (reference sequence). The CDR3 is CASTPTREGTGELFF. DNA for the CDR3: TGTGCCAGTACCCCAACTAGGGAGGGAACCGGGGAGCTGTTTTTT.

The V gene is TRBV7-8, the J gene TRBJ2-7; TRBD1 aligns across 9 bases. Germline CDR1 SGHVS, CDR2 FQNEAQ. Unmatched junction bases numbered 8, after V lost 4 bases and J lost 4 bases. The CDR3 is made up of 15 amino acids. In DNA form, the CDR3 reads TGTGCCAGCAGCTCGGGACAGGGTTTAGTTTACGAGCAGTACTTC. Its translation is CASSSGQGLVYEQYF. The whole variable domain, filled in from reference TRBV7-8 and TRBJ2-7, reads GAGVSQSPRYKVAKRGQDVALRCDPISGHVSLFWYQQALGQGPEFLTYFQNEAQLDKSGLPSDRFFAERPEGSVSTLKIQRTQQEDSAVYLCASSSGQGLVYEQYFGPGTRLTVT.

The rearrangement links TRBV29-1 to TRBJ2-1; D may be TRBD2 (6 bases). From germline, CDR1 is SQVTM and CDR2 ANQGSEA. Trimming left V 7 bases short and J 3 bases short, with 25 bases between. CDR3 length equals 17 residues. The CDR3 loop is CSGLNSGGVTGYNEQFF. The CDR3, as DNA: TGCAGCGGGTTGAATAGCGGCGGTGTAACGGGCTACAATGAGCAGTTCTTC.

This clone was picked up a small number of times. The CDR3, as DNA: TGTGCCAGTAGCTACGGCAGGGGGGGCTATGGCTACACCTTC. Protein product: CASSYGRGGYGYTF. The J gene is TRBJ1-2, the V gene TRBV19; 7 nucleotides agree with TRBD1. In germline, CDR1 is LNHDA, CDR2 SQIVND (reference sequence). The CDR3 runs to 14 residues. V lost 6 bases to trimming and J lost 4 bases; unmatched junction nucleotides: 8. The full variable domain, its missing parts supplied by reference TRBV19 and TRBJ1-2, is DGGITQSPKYLFRKEGQNVTLSCEQNLNHDAMYWYRQDPGQGLRLIYYSQIVNDFQKGDIAEGYSVSREKKESFPLTVTSAQKNPTAFYLCASSYGRGGYGYTFGSGTRLTVV.

This clone was detected only once. DNA for the CDR3: TGCAGCGTTGGACAGGGGGCCAGTTTGAACACTGAAGCTTTCTTT. This gives the protein CSVGQGASLNTEAFF. The V call is TRBV29-1, the J call TRBJ1-1, with 10 nucleotides matching TRBD1. In germline, CDR1 is SQVTM, CDR2 ANQGSEA. The CDR3 runs 15 residues. Trimming took 4 bases from V and 0 from J; bases not matched to a gene: 5.

The chain recombines TRBV5-1 with TRBJ2-5; D may correspond to TRBD1 or TRBD2 (5 bases each). Between the trimmed V and J ends, which lost 6 bases and 4 bases, there was a span of 19 bases. Germline CDR1 and CDR2: SGHRS and YFSETQ. The CDR3 runs to 15 residues. CDR3 bases: TGCGCCAGCACGGGGATTGACAGAGCAGGAGAGACCCAGTACTTC. Amino acid sequence: CASTGIDRAGETQYF.

J is TRBJ2-1 and V is TRBV6-5; D not resolved. V was cut by 0 bases and J by 9 bases, with 9 bases left in between. The CDR3 has 13 amino acids. Germline CDR1 reads MNHEY; CDR2 reads SVGAGI. CDR3 coding DNA: TGTGCCAGCAGTTACTCTAGAGGCGGTGAGCAGTTCTTC. Protein: CASSYSRGGEQFF.

The chain has TRBV30 and TRBJ2-7; 8 bases are a match to TRBD2. There are 15 residues in the CDR3. V shed 0 bases, J shed 6 bases, and the junction held 10 bases outside the gene matches. Germline V gives CDR1 GTSNPN, CDR2 SVGIG (reference sequence). The CDR3, as DNA: TGTGCCTGGAGTGTAGGAATAGGACTAGCCGCCGAGCAGTACTTC. Its protein product is CAWSVGIGLAAEQYF.

The chain recombines TRBV29-1 with TRBJ2-1; D is perhaps TRBD1 (5 bases). CDR1 SQVTM and CDR2 ANQGSEA come from the germline V gene. Trimming took 5 bases from V and 7 from J, leaving 9 bases between them. CDR3 length: 11 residues. The CDR3 region has the DNA TGCAGCGTTTGGACATCAAATGAGCAGTTCTTC. This encodes CSVWTSNEQFF.

The chain is built from TRBV6-5 and TRBJ1-1; 8 bases are a match to TRBD1. Trimming cost V 9 bases and J 4 bases; bases outside gene matches: 10. CDR1 and CDR2 from the germline V gene are MNHEY and SVGAGI. The CDR3 spans 14 residues. The CDR3, as DNA: TGTGCCAGTTACGAAGGACAGGGTCCCACTGAAGCTTTCTTT. Residues: CASYEGQGPTEAFF.

This clone came up a few times. This chain connects TRBV4-3 to TRBJ2-3; 9 bases map to TRBD2. The ends lost 4 bases at V and 6 bases at J; junction bases unmatched: 17. The CDR3 is 18 residues long. CDR1 and CDR2 (germline): LGHNA, YSLEER. The CDR3: CASSLYPRASGDWDTQYF. CDR3 sequence (DNA): TGCGCCAGCAGCCTCTACCCCCGCGCTAGCGGGGATTGGGATACGCAGTATTTT.

The chain couples TRBV7-8 to TRBJ2-3; TRBD1 is a possible D gene (5 bases). Trimming took 2 bases from V and 4 from J, leaving 13 bases between them. Germline CDR1 and CDR2: SGHVS and FQNEAQ. CDR3 length: 15 residues. In DNA, the CDR3 is TGTGCCAGCAGCTTAAGTATCGGCAGGGCAGATACGCAGTATTTT. It yields the protein CASSLSIGRADTQYF. Combining the CDR3 with reference TRBV7-8 and TRBJ2-3 gives the whole variable domain GAGVSQSPRYKVAKRGQDVALRCDPISGHVSLFWYQQALGQGPEFLTYFQNEAQLDKSGLPSDRFFAERPEGSVSTLKIQRTQQEDSAVYLCASSLSIGRADTQYFGPGTRLTVL.

The V gene is TRBV29-1, the J gene TRBJ1-1; no clear D. V gave up 6 bases and J gave up 2 bases, with 10 bases separating them. This CDR3 comprises 12 residues. CDR1 and CDR2 (germline): SQVTM, ANQGSEA. The CDR3, as DNA: TGCAGCGTACTGAAGCGAAACACTGAAGCTTTCTTT. This codes for CSVLKRNTEAFF.

The rearrangement links TRBV28 to TRBJ1-5; 7 bases are shared with TRBD1. In germline, CDR1 is MDHEN, CDR2 SYDVKM. This CDR3 has 15 residues. V was pared by 1 base and J by 7 bases, with 7 bases of the junction left unmatched. CDR3 DNA sequence: TGTGCCAGCAGTTTATTGGAGGGGGCAAGGCAGCCCCAGCATTTT. Translation gives CASSLLEGARQPQHF.

This chain connects TRBV7-2 to TRBJ1-1, with D uncertain. V shed 3 bases and J shed 6 bases, with 8 bases lying between them. The CDR3 is 12 amino acids. Per the germline V gene, CDR1 is SGHTA and CDR2 is FQGNSA. Written as DNA, the CDR3 is TGTGCCAGCAGCTTGGTCCAGGCTGAAGCTTTCTTT. Protein product: CASSLVQAEAFF.

J is TRBJ2-7 and V is TRBV29-1; D remains ambiguous. CDR3 length: 10 amino acids. Trimming cost V 6 bases and J 2 bases, with 5 bases left between them. Germline V gene lookup returns CDR1 SQVTM and CDR2 ANQGSEA. CDR3 region: CSVPTYEQYF. The DNA for the CDR3 is TGCAGCGTCCCCACCTACGAGCAGTACTTC.

This chain joins TRBV29-1 and TRBJ2-7; possible D gene TRBD2, 6 bases. This CDR3 has 14 residues. CDR1 SQVTM and CDR2 ANQGSEA come from the germline V gene. Trimming took 4 bases from V and 0 from J, leaving 13 bases between them. The CDR3 protein is CSVAAGINSYEQYF. The DNA for the CDR3 is TGCAGCGTTGCTGCGGGGATTAACTCCTACGAGCAGTACTTC.

The genes are TRBV30 and TRBJ2-1, with D possibly matching TRBD1 (5 bases). Trimming removed 3 bases at V and 8 bases at J, with 20 bases between. CDR1 is GTSNPN, CDR2 SVGIG, per germline (reference sequence). The CDR3 runs 15 residues. DNA of the CDR3: TGTGCCTGGAGGTTGGGCAGGGAATGGAGAGATGAGCAGTTCTTC. It is translated as CAWRLGREWRDEQFF.

This rearrangement joins TRBV19 to TRBJ1-1; D unresolved. The V gene lost 7 bases and the J gene lost 1 base, with 10 bases spanning the gap. This CDR3 region has 13 residues. Germline assignment: CDR1 LNHDA and CDR2 SQIVND (reference sequence). The CDR3 DNA reads TGTGCCAGTATAGGCGAGCGGAACACTGAAGCTTTCTTT. Translation gives CASIGERNTEAFF.

The chain has TRBV13 and TRBJ2-2; unclear D gene. This CDR3 comprises 15 residues. V dropped 1 base and J dropped 6 bases, with 12 bases sitting between them. The germline V gene has CDR1 PRHDT and CDR2 FYEKMQ (reference sequence). Here the CDR3 reads CASSLVGFEAGELFF. In DNA form, the CDR3 reads TGTGCCAGCAGCTTAGTCGGTTTTGAAGCCGGGGAGCTGTTTTTT.

The genes are TRBV11-2 and TRBJ2-1; 8 positions match TRBD1. With V trimmed by 4 bases and J by 7 bases, 9 bases remained unmatched. The CDR3 consists of 15 residues. CDR1 is SGHAT, CDR2 FQNNGV, per germline. The CDR3 DNA follows: TGTGCCAGCAGCTCTAGAGGACAGGGAGGAAATGAGCAGTTCTTC. Its translation: CASSSRGQGGNEQFF.

The V gene is TRBV19, the J gene TRBJ1-5; a weak D match, TRBD1 (5 bases). The CDR3 totals 13 residues. Germline V gives CDR1 LNHDA, CDR2 SQIVND (reference sequence). Trimming removed 9 bases from V and 7 bases from J, with 16 bases in between. This CDR3 reads CASAPSQGQPQHF. The DNA for the CDR3 is TGTGCCAGCGCACCTTCTCAGGGCCAGCCCCAGCATTTT.

The chain uses TRBV30 and TRBJ2-2; D is ambiguous. The CDR3 covers 12 residues. Germline V CDR1 and CDR2: GTSNPN, SVGIG (reference sequence). V lost 0 bases and J 6 bases, leaving 5 bases between the germline ends. In nucleotides, the CDR3 is TGTGCCTGGAGTGTAGGCGCCGGGGAGCTGTTTTTT. Translating gives CAWSVGAGELFF.

J is TRBJ2-7 and V is TRBV29-1, with D perhaps matching TRBD1 or TRBD2 (5 bases each). The CDR3 loop spans 15 amino acids. The V and J ends lost 7 bases and 0 bases respectively, with 19 bases between them. The germline V gene has CDR1 SQVTM and CDR2 ANQGSEA. The CDR3: CSAFLSGPNSYEQYF. The CDR3, as DNA: TGCAGCGCCTTCTTGTCGGGACCCAACTCCTACGAGCAGTACTTC.

The rearrangement uses TRBV30 and TRBJ1-2, with 8 bases lining up with TRBD1. The ends lost 0 bases at V and 6 bases at J; junction bases unmatched: 3. This CDR3 comprises 13 residues. Germline-derived CDR1 and CDR2 are GTSNPN and SVGIG (reference sequence). CDR3 nucleotide sequence: TGTGCCTGGAGTGTATCAGGGGGCGATGGCTACACCTTC. Translation: CAWSVSGGDGYTF.

This chain uses TRBV7-6 with TRBJ2-7, with D uncertain. The germline CDR1 and CDR2 sequences are SGHVS and FNYEAQ. The CDR3 extends over 13 amino acids. The V and J ends lost 0 bases and 4 bases respectively, with 7 bases between them. The CDR3 sequence is CASSLAESYEQYF. The CDR3 nucleotides read TGTGCCAGCAGCTTAGCGGAAAGTTACGAGCAGTACTTC. The full variable domain, its missing parts supplied by reference TRBV7-6 and TRBJ2-7, is GAGVSQSPRYKVTKRGQDVALRCDPISGHVSLYWYRQALGQGPEFLTYFNYEAQQDKSGLPNDRFSAERPEGSISTLTIQRTEQRDSAMYRCASSLAESYEQYFGPGTRLTVT.

J is TRBJ2-3 and V is TRBV27, with D hard to call. With 0 bases removed from V and 0 bases from J, the gap between germline ends came to 10 bases. Germline-derived CDR1 and CDR2 are MNHEY and SMNVEV (reference sequence). CDR3 length equals 16 residues. The CDR3 loop is CASSLSPTASTDTQYF. The CDR3 nucleotides read TGTGCCAGCAGTTTATCCCCCACAGCTAGCACAGATACGCAGTATTTT.

The rearrangement joins TRBV29-1 to TRBJ1-4, with D unresolved. This CDR3 is built from 12 residues. V gave up 5 bases and J gave up 2 bases, with 6 bases separating them. Germline CDR1 and CDR2: SQVTM and ANQGSEA. DNA of the CDR3: TGCAGCGTTAGGCTGACTAATGAAAAACTGTTTTTT. Protein product: CSVRLTNEKLFF.

The rearrangement joins TRBV25-1 to TRBJ2-7; TRBD1 matches 9 bases. The CDR3 runs to 12 residues. Germline V gives CDR1 MGHDK, CDR2 SYGVNS. With 6 bases clipped from V and 3 bases from J, the junction kept 0 bases outside the gene matches. The CDR3 DNA reads as TGTGCCAGCAGGGACAGGGGCTACGAGCAGTACTTC. Translated: CASRDRGYEQYF.

The V gene is TRBV4-3, the J gene TRBJ2-5; possibly TRBD1 for D (5 bases). The germline V gene has CDR1 LGHNA and CDR2 YSLEER. V lost 0 bases and J 10 bases, leaving 18 bases between the germline ends. This CDR3 spans 15 amino acids. In DNA form, the CDR3 reads TGCGCCAGCAGCCAAGATCGGATAAGTACAGGTGGCCAGTACTTC. Translated: CASSQDRISTGGQYF.

V and J are TRBV15 and TRBJ1-6, with a weak D call TRBD1 (6 bases). There are 15 residues in the CDR3. Germline loops: CDR1 LNHNV, CDR2 YYDKDF (reference sequence). V was pared by 5 bases and J by 8 bases, with 16 bases between. The CDR3 DNA is TGTGCCACCAGCCCTAGGACAGTAGATTATTCACCCCTCCACTTT. Residues: CATSPRTVDYSPLHF.

The CDR3 region is CASSSSGLWDGYTF. CDR3 nucleotide sequence: TGTGCCAGTAGTTCCTCAGGGTTATGGGATGGCTACACCTTC. This sequence joins TRBV19 and TRBJ1-2; a weak D match, TRBD1 (5 bases). The CDR3 runs 14 residues. The germline CDR1 and CDR2 sequences are LNHDA and SQIVND (reference sequence). V lost 5 bases to trimming and J lost 6 bases, with 16 bases between them.